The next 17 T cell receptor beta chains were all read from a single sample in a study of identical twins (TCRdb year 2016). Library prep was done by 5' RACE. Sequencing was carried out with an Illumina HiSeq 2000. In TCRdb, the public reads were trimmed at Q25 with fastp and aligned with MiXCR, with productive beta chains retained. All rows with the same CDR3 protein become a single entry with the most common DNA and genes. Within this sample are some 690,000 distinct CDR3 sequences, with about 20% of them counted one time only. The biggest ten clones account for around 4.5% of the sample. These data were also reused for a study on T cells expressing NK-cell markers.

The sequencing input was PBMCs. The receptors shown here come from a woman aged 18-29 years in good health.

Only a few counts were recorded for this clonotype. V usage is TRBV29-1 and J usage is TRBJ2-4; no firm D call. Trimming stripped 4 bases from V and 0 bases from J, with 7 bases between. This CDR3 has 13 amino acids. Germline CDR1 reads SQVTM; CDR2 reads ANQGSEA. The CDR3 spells CSVGWEAKNIQYF. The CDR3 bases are TGCAGCGTTGGGTGGGAAGCCAAAAACATTCAGTACTTC.

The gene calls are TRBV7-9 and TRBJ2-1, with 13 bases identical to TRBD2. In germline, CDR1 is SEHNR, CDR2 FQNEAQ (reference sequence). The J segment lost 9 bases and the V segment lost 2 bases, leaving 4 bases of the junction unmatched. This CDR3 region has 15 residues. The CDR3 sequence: CASSLLGTSGTEQFF. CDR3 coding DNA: TGTGCCAGCAGCTTATTGGGGACTAGCGGGACTGAGCAGTTCTTC.

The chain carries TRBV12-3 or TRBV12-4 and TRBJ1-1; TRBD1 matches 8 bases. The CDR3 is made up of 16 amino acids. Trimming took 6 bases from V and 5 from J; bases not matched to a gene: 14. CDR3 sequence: CASSGQGGGWKTEAFF. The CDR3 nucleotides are TGTGCCAGCAGCGGACAGGGTGGGGGGTGGAAGACTGAAGCTTTCTTT.

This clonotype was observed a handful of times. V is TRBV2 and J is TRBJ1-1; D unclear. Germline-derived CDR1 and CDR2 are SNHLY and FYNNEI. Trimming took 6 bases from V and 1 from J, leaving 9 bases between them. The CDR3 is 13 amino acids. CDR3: CASRRQRNTEAFF. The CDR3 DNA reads TGTGCCAGCAGGAGACAAAGGAACACTGAAGCTTTCTTT.

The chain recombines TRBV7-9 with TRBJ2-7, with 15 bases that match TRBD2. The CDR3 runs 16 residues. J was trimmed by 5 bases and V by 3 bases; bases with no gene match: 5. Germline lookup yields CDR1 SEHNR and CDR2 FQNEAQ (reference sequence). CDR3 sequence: CASSFGLAGGQDEQYF. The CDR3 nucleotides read TGTGCCAGCAGCTTTGGACTAGCGGGAGGGCAAGACGAGCAGTACTTC.

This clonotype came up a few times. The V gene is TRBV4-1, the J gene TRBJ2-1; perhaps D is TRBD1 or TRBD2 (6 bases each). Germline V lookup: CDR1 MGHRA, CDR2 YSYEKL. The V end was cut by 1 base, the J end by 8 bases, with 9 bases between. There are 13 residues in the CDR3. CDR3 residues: CASSQGRGDEQFF. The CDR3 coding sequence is TGCGCCAGCAGCCAAGGAAGGGGGGATGAGCAGTTCTTC.

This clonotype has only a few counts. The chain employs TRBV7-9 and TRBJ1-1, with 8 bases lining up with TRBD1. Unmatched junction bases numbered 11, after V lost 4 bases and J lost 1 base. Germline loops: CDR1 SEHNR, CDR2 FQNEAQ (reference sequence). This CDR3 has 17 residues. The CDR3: CASSYTGGQKQNTEAFF. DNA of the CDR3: TGTGCCAGCAGCTACACAGGGGGACAAAAGCAGAACACTGAAGCTTTCTTT.

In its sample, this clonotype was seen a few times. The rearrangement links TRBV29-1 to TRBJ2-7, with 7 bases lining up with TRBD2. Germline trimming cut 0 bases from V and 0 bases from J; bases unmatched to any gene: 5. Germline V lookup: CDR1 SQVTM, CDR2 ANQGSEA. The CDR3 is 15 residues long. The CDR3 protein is CSVEEAGVSSYEQYF. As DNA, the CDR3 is TGCAGCGTTGAAGAGGCGGGGGTAAGCTCCTACGAGCAGTACTTC.

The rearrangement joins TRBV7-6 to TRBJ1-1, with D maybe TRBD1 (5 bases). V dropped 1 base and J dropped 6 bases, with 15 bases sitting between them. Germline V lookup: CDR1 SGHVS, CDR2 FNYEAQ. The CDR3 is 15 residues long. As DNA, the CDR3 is TGTGCCAGCAGCTTAGGTGGGGGAAATGCGGCTGAAGCTTTCTTT. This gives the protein CASSLGGGNAAEAFF.

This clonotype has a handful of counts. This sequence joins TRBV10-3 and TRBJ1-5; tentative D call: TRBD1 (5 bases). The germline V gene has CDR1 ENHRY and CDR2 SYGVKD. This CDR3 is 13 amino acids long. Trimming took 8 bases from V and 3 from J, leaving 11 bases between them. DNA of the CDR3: TGTGCCATCCAAGGACATTACAATCAGCCCCAGCATTTT. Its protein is CAIQGHYNQPQHF.

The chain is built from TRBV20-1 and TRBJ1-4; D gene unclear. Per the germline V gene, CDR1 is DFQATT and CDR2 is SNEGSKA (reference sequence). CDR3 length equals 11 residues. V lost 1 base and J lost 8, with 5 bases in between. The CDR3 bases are TGCAGTGCTAGAGCTGGGGAAAAACTGTTTTTT. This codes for CSARAGEKLFF.

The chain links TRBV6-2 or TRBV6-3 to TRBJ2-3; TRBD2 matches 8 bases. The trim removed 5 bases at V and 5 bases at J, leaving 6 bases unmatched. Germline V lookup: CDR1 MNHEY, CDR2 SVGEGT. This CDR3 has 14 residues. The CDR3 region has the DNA TGTGCCAGCAGTCGCAAGCGGGAGAGAGATACGCAGTATTTT. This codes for CASSRKRERDTQYF.

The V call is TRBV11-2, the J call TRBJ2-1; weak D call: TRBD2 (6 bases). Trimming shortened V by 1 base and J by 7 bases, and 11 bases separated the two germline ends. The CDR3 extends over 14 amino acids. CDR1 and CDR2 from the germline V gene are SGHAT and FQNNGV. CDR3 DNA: TGTGCCAGCAGCTTAGGACTAGAAAGTAATGAGCAGTTCTTC. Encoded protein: CASSLGLESNEQFF.

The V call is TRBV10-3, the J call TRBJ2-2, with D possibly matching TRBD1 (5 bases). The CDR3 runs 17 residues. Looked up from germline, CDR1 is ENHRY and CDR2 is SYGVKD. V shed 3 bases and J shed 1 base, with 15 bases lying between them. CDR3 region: CAISERAHQGNTGELFF. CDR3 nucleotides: TGTGCCATCAGTGAAAGGGCCCACCAGGGGAACACCGGGGAGCTGTTTTTT.

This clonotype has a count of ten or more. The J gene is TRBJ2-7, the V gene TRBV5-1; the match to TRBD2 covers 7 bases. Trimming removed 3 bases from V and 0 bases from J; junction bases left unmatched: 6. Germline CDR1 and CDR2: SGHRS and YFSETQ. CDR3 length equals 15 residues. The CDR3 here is CASSSAGRSSYEQYF. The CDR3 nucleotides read TGCGCCAGCAGCTCGGCCGGGAGGAGCTCCTACGAGCAGTACTTC.

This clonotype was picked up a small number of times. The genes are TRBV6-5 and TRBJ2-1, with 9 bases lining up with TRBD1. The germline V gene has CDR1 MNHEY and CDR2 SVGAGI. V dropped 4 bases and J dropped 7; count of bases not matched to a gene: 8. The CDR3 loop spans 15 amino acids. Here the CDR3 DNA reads TGTGCCAGCAGTTCTTGGGACAGGGCAGGGAATGAGCAGTTCTTC. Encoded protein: CASSSWDRAGNEQFF.

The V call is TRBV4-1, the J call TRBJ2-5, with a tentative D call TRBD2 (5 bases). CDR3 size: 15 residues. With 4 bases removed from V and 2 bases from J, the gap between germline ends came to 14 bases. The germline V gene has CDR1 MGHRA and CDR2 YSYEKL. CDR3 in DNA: TGCGCCAGCAGCCCCCGCCGGGATCCTCAAGAGACCCAGTACTTC. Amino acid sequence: CASSPRRDPQETQYF.